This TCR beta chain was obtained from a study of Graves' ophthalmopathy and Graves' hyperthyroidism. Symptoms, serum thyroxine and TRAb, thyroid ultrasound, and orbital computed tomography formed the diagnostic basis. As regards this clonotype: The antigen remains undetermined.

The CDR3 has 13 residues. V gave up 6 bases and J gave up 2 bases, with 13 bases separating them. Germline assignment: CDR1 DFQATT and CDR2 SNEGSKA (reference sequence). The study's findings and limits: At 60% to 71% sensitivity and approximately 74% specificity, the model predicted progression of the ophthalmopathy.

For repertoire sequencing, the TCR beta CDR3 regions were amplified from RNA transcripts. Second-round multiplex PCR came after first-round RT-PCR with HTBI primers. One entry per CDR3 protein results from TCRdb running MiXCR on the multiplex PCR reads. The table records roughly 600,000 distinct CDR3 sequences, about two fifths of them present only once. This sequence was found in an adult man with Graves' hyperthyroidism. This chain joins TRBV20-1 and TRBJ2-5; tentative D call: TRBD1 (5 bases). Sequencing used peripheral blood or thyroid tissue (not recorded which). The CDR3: CSARRQPQETQYF. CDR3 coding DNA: TGCAGTGCCCGGAGACAGCCACAAGAGACCCAGTACTTC.